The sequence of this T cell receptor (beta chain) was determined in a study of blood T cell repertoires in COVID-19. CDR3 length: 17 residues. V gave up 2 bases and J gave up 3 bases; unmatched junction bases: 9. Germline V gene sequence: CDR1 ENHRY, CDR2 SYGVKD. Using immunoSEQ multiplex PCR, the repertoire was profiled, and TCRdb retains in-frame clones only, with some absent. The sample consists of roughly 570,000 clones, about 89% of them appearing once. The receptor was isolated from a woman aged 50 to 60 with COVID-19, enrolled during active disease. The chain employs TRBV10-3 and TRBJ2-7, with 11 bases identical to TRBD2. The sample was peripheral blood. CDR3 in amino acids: CAISEGLAGRILYEQYF. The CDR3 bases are TGTGCCATCAGTGAGGGACTAGCGGGCAGGATTCTCTACGAGCAGTACTTC.